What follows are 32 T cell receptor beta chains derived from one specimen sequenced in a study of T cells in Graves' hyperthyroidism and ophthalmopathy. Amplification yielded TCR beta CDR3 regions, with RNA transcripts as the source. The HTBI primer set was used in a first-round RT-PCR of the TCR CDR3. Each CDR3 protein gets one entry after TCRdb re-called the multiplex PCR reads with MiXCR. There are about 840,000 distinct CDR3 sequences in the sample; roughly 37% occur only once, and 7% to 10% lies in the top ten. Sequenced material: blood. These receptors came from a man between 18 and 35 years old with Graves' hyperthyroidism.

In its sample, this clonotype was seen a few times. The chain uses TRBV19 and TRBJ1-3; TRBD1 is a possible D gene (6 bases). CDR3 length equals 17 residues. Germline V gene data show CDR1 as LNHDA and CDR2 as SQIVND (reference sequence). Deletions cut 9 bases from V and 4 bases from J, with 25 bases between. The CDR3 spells CASSYSNPRGAGNTIYF. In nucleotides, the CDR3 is TGTGCCAGCAGTTACTCGAACCCCAGGGGCGCGGGAAACACCATATATTTT.

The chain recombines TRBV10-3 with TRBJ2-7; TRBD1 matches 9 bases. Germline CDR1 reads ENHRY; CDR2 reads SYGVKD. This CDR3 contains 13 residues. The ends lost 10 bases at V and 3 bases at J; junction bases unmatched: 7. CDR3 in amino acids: CATGTGTLYEQYF. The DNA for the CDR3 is TGTGCCACCGGGACAGGGACCCTCTACGAGCAGTACTTC.

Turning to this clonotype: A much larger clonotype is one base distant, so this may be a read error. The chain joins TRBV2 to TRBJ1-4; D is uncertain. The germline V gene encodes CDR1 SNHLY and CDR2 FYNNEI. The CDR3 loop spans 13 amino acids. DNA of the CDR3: TGTGCCAGCGGTGTGGATGCTCATCGAAAAACTGTTTTT. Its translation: CASGVDAHRKTVF. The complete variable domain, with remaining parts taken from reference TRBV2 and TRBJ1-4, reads EPEVTQTPSHQVTQMGQEVILRCVPISNHLYFYWYRQILGQKVEFLVSFYNNEISEKSEIFDDQFSVERPDGSNFTLKIRSTKLEDSAMYFCASGVDAHRKTVFGSGTQLSVL.

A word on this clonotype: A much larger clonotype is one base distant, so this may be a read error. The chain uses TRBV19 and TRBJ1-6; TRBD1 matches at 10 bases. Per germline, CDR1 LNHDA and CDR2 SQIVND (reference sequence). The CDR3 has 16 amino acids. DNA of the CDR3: TGTGCCGGTAGTATCAAGGGACAGGGGCTTGGGTCACCCCTCCACTTT. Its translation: CAGSIKGQGLGSPLHF.

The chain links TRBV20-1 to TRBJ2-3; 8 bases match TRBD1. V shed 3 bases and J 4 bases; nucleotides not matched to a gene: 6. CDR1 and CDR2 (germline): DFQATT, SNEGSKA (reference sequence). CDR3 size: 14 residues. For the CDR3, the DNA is TGCAGTGCTAGTAAACAGGGGGGCGCAGATACGCAGTATTTT. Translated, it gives CSASKQGGADTQYF.

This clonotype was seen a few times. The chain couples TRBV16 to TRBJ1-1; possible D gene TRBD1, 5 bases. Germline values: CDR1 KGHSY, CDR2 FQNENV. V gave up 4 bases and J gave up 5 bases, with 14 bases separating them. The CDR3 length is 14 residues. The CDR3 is CASSPLGERTEAFF. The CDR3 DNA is TGTGCCAGCAGCCCGTTAGGGGAGCGGACTGAAGCTTTCTTT.

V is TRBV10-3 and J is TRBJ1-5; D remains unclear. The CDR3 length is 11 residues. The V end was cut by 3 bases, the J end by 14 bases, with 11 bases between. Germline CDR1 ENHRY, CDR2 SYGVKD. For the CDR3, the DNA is TGTGCCATCAGTGATTGGGCCTACGAGCATTTT. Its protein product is CAISDWAYEHF.

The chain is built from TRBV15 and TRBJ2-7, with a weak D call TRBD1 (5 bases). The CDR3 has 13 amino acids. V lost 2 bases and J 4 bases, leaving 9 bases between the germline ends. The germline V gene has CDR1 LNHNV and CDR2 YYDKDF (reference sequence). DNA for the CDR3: TGTGCCACCAGCAGAACTACAGGATACGAGCAGTACTTC. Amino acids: CATSRTTGYEQYF.

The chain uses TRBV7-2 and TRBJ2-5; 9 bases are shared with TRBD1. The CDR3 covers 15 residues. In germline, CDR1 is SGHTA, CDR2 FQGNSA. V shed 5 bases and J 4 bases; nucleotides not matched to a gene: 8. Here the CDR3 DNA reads TGTGCCAGCAGCCGTCGGGGACAGGGAACAGAGACCCAGTACTTC. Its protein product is CASSRRGQGTETQYF. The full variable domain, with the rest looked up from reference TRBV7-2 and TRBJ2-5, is GAGVSQSPSNKVTEKGKDVELRCDPISGHTALYWYRQSLGQGLEFLIYFQGNSAPDKSGLPSDRFSAERTGGSVSTLTIQRTQQEDSAVYLCASSRRGQGTETQYFGPGTRLLVL.

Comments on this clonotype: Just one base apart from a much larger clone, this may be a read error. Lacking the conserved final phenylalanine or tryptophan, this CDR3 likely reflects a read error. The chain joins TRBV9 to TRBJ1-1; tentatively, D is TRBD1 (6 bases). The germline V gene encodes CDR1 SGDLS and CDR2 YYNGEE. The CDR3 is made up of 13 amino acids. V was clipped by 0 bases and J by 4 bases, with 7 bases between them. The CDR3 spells CASSVEGGTEAFL. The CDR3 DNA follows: TGTGCCAGCAGCGTAGAAGGGGGCACTGAAGCTTTCCTT.

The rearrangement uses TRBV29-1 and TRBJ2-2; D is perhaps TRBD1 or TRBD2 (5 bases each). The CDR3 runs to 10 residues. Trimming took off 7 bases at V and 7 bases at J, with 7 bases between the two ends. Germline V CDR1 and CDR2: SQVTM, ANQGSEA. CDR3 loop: CSERGGELFF. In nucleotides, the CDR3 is TGCAGCGAGAGGGGCGGGGAGCTGTTTTTT.

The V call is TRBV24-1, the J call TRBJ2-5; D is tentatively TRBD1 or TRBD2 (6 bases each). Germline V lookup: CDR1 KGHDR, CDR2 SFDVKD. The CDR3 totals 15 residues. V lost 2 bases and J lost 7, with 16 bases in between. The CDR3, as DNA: TGTGCCACCAGTGATTGTGGGGGGCAACCCGGGACCCAGTACTTC. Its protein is CATSDCGGQPGTQYF.

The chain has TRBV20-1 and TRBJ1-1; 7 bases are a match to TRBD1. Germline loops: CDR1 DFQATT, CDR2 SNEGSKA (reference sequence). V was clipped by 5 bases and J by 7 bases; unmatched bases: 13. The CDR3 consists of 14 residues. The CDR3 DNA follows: TGCAGTGCTTGCCGTTCCGGGACAGATCTTGAAGCTTTCTTT. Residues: CSACRSGTDLEAFF.

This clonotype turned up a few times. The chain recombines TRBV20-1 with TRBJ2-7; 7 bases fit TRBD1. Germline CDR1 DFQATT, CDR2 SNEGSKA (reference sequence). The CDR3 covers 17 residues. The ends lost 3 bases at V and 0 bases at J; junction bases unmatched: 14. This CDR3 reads CSARAPRDSSTSYEQYF. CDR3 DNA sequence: TGCAGTGCTAGGGCACCACGGGACAGTTCGACCTCCTACGAGCAGTACTTC.

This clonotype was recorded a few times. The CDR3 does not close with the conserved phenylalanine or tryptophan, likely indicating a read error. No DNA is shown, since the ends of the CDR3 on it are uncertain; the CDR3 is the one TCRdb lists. CDR3 in amino acids: CSVGQGANT. V and J are TRBV29-1 and TRBJ1-3; the D call in the table, TRBD1, was not verified against the DNA. CDR1 SQVTM and CDR2 ANQGSEA come from the germline V gene. Inclusive of both ends, the CDR3 amounts to 9 amino acids.

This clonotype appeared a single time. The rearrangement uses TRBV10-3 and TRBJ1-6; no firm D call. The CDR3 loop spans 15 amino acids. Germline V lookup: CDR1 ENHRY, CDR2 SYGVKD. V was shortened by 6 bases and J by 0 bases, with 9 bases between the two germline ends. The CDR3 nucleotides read TGTGCCATCAGAGAGGGAGGCTCCTATAATTCACCCCTCCACTTT. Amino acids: CAIREGGSYNSPLHF.

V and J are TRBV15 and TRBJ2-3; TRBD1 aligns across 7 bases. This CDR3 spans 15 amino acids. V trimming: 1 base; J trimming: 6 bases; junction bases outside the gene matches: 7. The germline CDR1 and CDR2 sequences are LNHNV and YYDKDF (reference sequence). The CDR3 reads CATSRGDSTGDTQYF. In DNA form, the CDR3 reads TGTGCCACCAGCAGAGGGGACAGCACGGGTGATACGCAGTATTTT.

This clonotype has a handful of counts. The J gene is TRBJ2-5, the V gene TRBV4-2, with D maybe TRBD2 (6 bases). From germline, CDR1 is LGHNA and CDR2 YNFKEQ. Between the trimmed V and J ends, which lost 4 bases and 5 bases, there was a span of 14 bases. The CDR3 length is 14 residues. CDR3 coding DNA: TGTGCCAGCAGCCCCCAGGTAGGAGGGGAGACCCAGTACTTC. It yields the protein CASSPQVGGETQYF.

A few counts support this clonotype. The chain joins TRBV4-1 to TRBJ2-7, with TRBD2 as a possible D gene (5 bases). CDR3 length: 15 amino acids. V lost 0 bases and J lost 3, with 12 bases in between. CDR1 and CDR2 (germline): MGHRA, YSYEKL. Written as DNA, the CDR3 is TGCGCCAGCAGCCAAGAAGGGCAGGAGGACTACGAGCAGTACTTC. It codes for CASSQEGQEDYEQYF.

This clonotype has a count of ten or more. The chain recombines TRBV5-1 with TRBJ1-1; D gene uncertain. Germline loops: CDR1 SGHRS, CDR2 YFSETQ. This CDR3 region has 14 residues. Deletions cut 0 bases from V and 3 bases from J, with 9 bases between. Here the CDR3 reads CASSLALSYTEAFF. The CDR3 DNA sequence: TGCGCCAGCAGCTTGGCCCTATCTTACACTGAAGCTTTCTTT. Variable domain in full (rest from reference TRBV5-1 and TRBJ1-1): KAGVTQTPRYLIKTRGQQVTLSCSPISGHRSVSWYQQTPGQGLQFLFEYFSETQRNKGNFPGRFSGRQFSNSRSEMNVSTLELGDSALYLCASSLALSYTEAFFGQGTRLTVV.

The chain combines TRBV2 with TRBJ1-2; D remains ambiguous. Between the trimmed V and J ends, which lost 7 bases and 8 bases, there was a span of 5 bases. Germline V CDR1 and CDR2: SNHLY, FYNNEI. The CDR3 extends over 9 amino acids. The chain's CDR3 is CASTTGYTF. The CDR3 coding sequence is TGTGCCAGCACGACGGGCTACACCTTC.

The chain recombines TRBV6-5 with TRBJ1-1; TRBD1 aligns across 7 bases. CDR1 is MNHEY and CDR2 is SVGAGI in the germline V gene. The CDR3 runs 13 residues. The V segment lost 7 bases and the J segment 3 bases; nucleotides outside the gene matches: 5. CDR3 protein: CASTRGTDTEAFF. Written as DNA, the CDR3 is TGTGCCAGCACTCGGGGGACAGACACTGAAGCTTTCTTT.

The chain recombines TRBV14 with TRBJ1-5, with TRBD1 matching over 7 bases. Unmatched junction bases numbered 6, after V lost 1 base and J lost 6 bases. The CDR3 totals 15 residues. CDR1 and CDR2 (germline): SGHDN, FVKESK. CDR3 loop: CASSQGGGGGQPQHF. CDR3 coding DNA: TGTGCCAGCAGCCAAGGAGGAGGGGGCGGTCAGCCCCAGCATTTT.

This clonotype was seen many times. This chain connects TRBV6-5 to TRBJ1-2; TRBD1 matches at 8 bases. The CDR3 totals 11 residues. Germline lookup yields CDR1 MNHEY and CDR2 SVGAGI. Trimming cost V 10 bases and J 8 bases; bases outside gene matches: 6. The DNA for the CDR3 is TGTGCCACCGTCGACAGGGGCGGCTACACCTTC. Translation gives CATVDRGGYTF.

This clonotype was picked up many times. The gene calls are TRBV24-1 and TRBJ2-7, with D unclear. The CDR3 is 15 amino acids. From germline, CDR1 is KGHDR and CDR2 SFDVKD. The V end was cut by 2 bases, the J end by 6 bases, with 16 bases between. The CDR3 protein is CATSDSTRAASEQYF. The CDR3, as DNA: TGTGCCACCAGTGATTCTACCCGGGCCGCAAGCGAGCAGTACTTC.

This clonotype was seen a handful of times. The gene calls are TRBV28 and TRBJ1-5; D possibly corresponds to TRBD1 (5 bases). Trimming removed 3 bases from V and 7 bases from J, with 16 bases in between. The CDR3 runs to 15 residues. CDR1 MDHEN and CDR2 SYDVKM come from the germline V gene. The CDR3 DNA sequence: TGTGCCAGCAGTTTTCGAGGGGCAGGAAGGCAGCCCCAGCATTTT. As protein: CASSFRGAGRQPQHF.

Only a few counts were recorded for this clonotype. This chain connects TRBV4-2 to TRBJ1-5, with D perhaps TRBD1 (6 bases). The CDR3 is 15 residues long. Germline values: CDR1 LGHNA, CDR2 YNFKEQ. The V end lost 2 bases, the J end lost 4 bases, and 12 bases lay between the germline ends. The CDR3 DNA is TGTGCCAGCAGCCAAAGGACAGTCACGAATCAGCCCCAGCATTTT. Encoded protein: CASSQRTVTNQPQHF.

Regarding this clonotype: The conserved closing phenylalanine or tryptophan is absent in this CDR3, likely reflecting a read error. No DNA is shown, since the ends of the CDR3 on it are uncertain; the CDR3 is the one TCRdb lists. The CDR3: CASRALDGIIGV. The V gene is TRBV6-5, the J gene TRBJ1-1; the table names TRBD1, a call not compared with the DNA. Germline V CDR1 and CDR2: MNHEY, SVGAGI. The CDR3 sequence runs 12 residues, both termini included.

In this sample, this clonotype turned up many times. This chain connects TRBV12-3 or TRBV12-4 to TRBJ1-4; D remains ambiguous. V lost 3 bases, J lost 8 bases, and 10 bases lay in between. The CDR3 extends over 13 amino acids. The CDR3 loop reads CASSFSVREKLFF. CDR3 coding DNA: TGTGCCAGCAGTTTTAGTGTCCGAGAAAAACTGTTTTTT.

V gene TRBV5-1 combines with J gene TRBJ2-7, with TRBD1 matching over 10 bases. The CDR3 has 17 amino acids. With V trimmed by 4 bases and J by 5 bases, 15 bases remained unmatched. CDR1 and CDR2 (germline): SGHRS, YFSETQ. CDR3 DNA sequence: TGCGCCAGCAGCACAAAAGGCACCGGGACAGGGGTCAACGAGCAGTACTTC. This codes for CASSTKGTGTGVNEQYF.

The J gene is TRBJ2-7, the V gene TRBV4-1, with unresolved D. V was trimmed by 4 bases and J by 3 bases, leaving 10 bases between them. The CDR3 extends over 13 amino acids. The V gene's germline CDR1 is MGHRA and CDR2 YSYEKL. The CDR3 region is CASSPSILYEQYF. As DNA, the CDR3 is TGCGCCAGCAGCCCGTCAATACTCTACGAGCAGTACTTC.

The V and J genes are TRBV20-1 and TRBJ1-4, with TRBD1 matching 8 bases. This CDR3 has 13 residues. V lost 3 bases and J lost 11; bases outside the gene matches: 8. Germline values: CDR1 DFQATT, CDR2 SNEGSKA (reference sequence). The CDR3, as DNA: TGCAGTGCTAGGGCACAGGGGGGTGAGAAACTGTTTTTT. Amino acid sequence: CSARAQGGEKLFF.